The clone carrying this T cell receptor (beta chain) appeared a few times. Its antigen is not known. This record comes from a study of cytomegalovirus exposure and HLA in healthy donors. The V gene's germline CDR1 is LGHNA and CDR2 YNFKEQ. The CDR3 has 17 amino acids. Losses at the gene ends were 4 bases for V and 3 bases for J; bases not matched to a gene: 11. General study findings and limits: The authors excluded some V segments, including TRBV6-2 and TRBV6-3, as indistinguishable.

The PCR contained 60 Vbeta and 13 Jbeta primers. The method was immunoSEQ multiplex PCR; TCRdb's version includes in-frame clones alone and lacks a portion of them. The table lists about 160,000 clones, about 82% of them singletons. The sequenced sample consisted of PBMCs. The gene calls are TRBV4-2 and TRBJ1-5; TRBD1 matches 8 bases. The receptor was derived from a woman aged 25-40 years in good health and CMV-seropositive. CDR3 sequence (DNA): TGTGCCAGCAGCCCTGACGAGACAGGGGCCGTCAATCAGCCCCAGCATTTT. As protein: CASSPDETGAVNQPQHF.